Below are 17 T cell receptor beta chains sequenced from a single sample in a study of shared clonotypes between healthy human individuals. TCRdb's table, derived via immunoSEQ multiplex PCR, lists solely in-frame clones and lacks some. The table has 750,000 to 1,000,000 clones, over 90% seen once. Terminally differentiated effector memory CD45RA+ cells were left out of the naive CD8 fraction, which was CD45RO-negative and positively selected for CCR7. The sample was naive CD8+ T cells sorted from blood. The receptors here all came from a man aged 30 to 39 in good health.

This chain joins TRBV2 and TRBJ2-3, with D possibly being TRBD2 (6 bases). CDR1 and CDR2 from the germline V gene are SNHLY and FYNNEI. Trimming pared 6 bases from V and 6 bases from J, leaving 13 bases between. The CDR3 has 13 amino acids. CDR3 in DNA: TGTGCCAGCAGGAATAGCGGCAGGGATACGCAGTATTTT. Protein: CASRNSGRDTQYF.

V gene TRBV11-3 combines with J gene TRBJ2-7, with D possibly TRBD2 on 7 matching bases. Germline V gene lookup returns CDR1 SGHNT and CDR2 YENEEA. The length of the CDR3 is 15 residues. The germline V and J ends were trimmed by 5 bases and 3 bases, with 17 bases remaining between them. CDR3 residues: CASSHGLGGRYEQYF. The CDR3, as DNA: TGTGCCAGCAGCCACGGTTTGGGGGGGCGCTACGAGCAGTACTTC. The variable domain in full, with the rest retrieved from reference TRBV11-3 and TRBJ2-7, is EAGVVQSPRYKIIEKKQPVAFWCNPISGHNTLYWYLQNLGQGPELLIRYENEEAVDDSQLPKDRFSAERLKGVDSTLKIQPAELGDSAVYLCASSHGLGGRYEQYFGPGTRLTVT.

V gene TRBV27 combines with J gene TRBJ2-1, with a tentative D call TRBD2 (6 bases). The V end lost 6 bases, the J end lost 1 base, and 22 bases lay between the germline ends. The CDR3 runs 18 residues. The germline CDR1 and CDR2 sequences are MNHEY and SMNVEV (reference sequence). The CDR3 sequence is CASRGETSPGRSYNEQFF. The CDR3 DNA sequence: TGTGCCAGCAGGGGAGAAACTAGCCCGGGTCGGTCCTACAATGAGCAGTTCTTC.

V gene TRBV15 combines with J gene TRBJ1-1, with 7 bases identical to TRBD1. V lost 0 bases to trimming and J lost 3 bases; unmatched junction nucleotides: 7. The V gene's germline CDR1 is LNHNV and CDR2 YYDKDF (reference sequence). This CDR3 comprises 16 residues. CDR3 protein: CATSRDLGQRDTEAFF. DNA of the CDR3: TGTGCCACCAGCAGAGATTTGGGACAGAGGGACACTGAAGCTTTCTTT.

The chain has TRBV4-1 and TRBJ2-7; the D is unclear. The CDR3 sequence is 14 residues long. From germline, CDR1 is MGHRA and CDR2 YSYEKL. Trimming pared 1 base from V and 3 bases from J, leaving 10 bases between. CDR3 nucleotides: TGCGCCAGCAGCCAAGGGGTCGACCGCTACGAGCAGTACTTC. Protein: CASSQGVDRYEQYF.

The V and J genes are TRBV7-9 and TRBJ1-1; D not certain. CDR1 and CDR2 (germline): SEHNR, FQNEAQ (reference sequence). Trimming stripped 2 bases from V and 0 bases from J, with 13 bases between. This CDR3 comprises 16 residues. CDR3 DNA: TGTGCCAGCAGCTTATCCGGCGGGGAAATGAACACTGAAGCTTTCTTT. It specifies CASSLSGGEMNTEAFF.

The chain couples TRBV7-8 to TRBJ1-2; a weak D match, TRBD1 (5 bases). CDR3 length: 13 amino acids. The V end was cut by 5 bases, the J end by 8 bases, with 15 bases between. Per germline, CDR1 SGHVS and CDR2 FQNEAQ. The CDR3 bases are TGTGCCAGCAGCGATGGGACTTCGCGGGGCTACACCTTC. This sequence encodes CASSDGTSRGYTF.

This clone was seen only once. This chain joins TRBV28 and TRBJ2-6; D not certain. Per the germline V gene, CDR1 is MDHEN and CDR2 is SYDVKM. CDR3 size: 16 residues. V gave up 6 bases and J gave up 2 bases, with 14 bases separating them. In nucleotides, the CDR3 is TGTGCCAGCAGCCCCGGTGCGGTGGCTGGGGCCAACGTCCTGACTTTC. Its translation is CASSPGAVAGANVLTF.

About this clone itself: The same CDR3 also results from other DNA sequences found in this sample. V is TRBV7-6 and J is TRBJ2-3; TRBD2 is a possible D gene (6 bases). V dropped 2 bases and J dropped 0 bases, with 6 bases sitting between them. The germline V gene encodes CDR1 SGHVS and CDR2 FNYEAQ. CDR3 length equals 14 residues. The DNA of the CDR3 is TGTGCCAGCAGCTTAAGCGGGAGCACAGATACGCAGTATTTT. Its translation: CASSLSGSTDTQYF.

The chain couples TRBV5-5 to TRBJ2-5; TRBD1 matches 12 bases. The V gene end was trimmed by 4 bases and the J gene end by 4 bases; junction bases not matched to a gene: 5. The CDR3 runs to 15 residues. Per germline, CDR1 SGHKS and CDR2 YYEKEE (reference sequence). DNA for the CDR3: TGTGCCAGCAGCCCCGGGACAGGGGGCCTAGAGACCCAGTACTTC. Protein product: CASSPGTGGLETQYF.

The V gene is TRBV5-6, the J gene TRBJ2-5; D is tentatively TRBD1 or TRBD2 (6 bases each). Germline assignment: CDR1 SGHDT and CDR2 YYEEEE. This CDR3 region has 13 residues. Deletions cut 0 bases from V and 5 bases from J, with 8 bases between. CDR3 sequence reads: CASSLGGAETQYF. CDR3 DNA sequence: TGTGCCAGCAGCTTGGGGGGGGCGGAGACCCAGTACTTC. Filled out from reference TRBV5-6 and TRBJ2-5, the complete variable domain reads DAGVTQSPTHLIKTRGQQVTLRCSPKSGHDTVSWYQQALGQGPQFIFQYYEEEERQRGNFPDRFSGHQFPNYSSELNVNALLLGDSALYLCASSLGGAETQYFGPGTRLLVL.

The V call is TRBV27, the J call TRBJ2-2, with D perhaps TRBD2 (5 bases). The CDR3 loop spans 14 amino acids. V dropped 8 bases and J dropped 5 bases, with 15 bases sitting between them. Germline assignment: CDR1 MNHEY and CDR2 SMNVEV (reference sequence). For the CDR3, the DNA is TGTGCCAGCGGGAGCGAGAGTTGGACCGGGGAGCTGTTTTTT. Its translation: CASGSESWTGELFF.

The chain is built from TRBV7-9 and TRBJ2-7, with D maybe TRBD2 (6 bases). V was clipped by 4 bases and J by 0 bases, with 16 bases between them. This CDR3 contains 16 residues. Germline lookup yields CDR1 SEHNR and CDR2 FQNEAQ (reference sequence). The CDR3 sequence: CASSSQSREVSYEQYF. The CDR3 nucleotides read TGTGCCAGCAGCTCCCAGAGCAGGGAGGTCTCCTACGAGCAGTACTTC.

V usage is TRBV28 and J usage is TRBJ2-7; TRBD1 is a possible D gene (5 bases). V was shortened by 5 bases and J by 1 base, with 15 bases between the two germline ends. The germline V gene has CDR1 MDHEN and CDR2 SYDVKM. The CDR3 has 15 amino acids. The CDR3 protein is CASSLGPTVSYEQYF. In DNA, the CDR3 is TGTGCCAGCAGTCTGGGGCCTACGGTTTCCTACGAGCAGTACTTC.

The chain has TRBV27 and TRBJ2-2, with a weak D call TRBD2 (5 bases). Trimming stripped 4 bases from V and 3 bases from J, with 12 bases between. There are 15 residues in the CDR3. Germline values: CDR1 MNHEY, CDR2 SMNVEV (reference sequence). CDR3 in DNA: TGTGCCAGCAGTTCGCGACTATCCTACACCGGGGAGCTGTTTTTT. Translated, it gives CASSSRLSYTGELFF.

This chain links TRBV5-1 with TRBJ2-7; weak D call: TRBD2 (6 bases). The CDR3 extends over 13 amino acids. Per the germline V gene, CDR1 is SGHRS and CDR2 is YFSETQ. V lost 0 bases and J lost 5, with 9 bases in between. CDR3 region: CASSLGRENEQYF. Here the CDR3 DNA reads TGCGCCAGCAGCTTGGGGAGGGAAAACGAGCAGTACTTC.

The V and J genes are TRBV27 and TRBJ2-7; 10 bases match TRBD1. V shed 0 bases and J 3 bases; nucleotides not matched to a gene: 2. Germline CDR1 reads MNHEY; CDR2 reads SMNVEV (reference sequence). The CDR3 sequence is 15 residues long. CDR3 DNA sequence: TGTGCCAGCAGTTTATCTTGGACAGGGGGCTACGAGCAGTACTTC. As protein: CASSLSWTGGYEQYF.